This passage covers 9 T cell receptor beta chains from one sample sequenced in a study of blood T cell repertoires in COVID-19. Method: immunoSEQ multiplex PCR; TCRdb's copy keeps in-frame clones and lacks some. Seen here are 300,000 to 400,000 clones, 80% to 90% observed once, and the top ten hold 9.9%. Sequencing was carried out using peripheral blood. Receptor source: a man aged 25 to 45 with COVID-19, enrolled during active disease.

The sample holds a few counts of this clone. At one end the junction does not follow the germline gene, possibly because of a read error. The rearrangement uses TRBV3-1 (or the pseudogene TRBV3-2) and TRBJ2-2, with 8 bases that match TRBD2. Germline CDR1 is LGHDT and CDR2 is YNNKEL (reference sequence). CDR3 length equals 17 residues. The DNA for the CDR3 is TGTGCCAGCAGTCAAGCCCTTGGGGGACTAGTACCCGGGGAGCTGTTTTTT. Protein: CASSQALGGLVPGELFF.

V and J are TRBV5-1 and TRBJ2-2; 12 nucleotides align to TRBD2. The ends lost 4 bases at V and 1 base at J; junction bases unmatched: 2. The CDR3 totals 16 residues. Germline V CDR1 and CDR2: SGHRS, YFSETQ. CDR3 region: CASSRGLAGNTGELFF. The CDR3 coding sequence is TGCGCCAGCAGCAGGGGACTAGCGGGGAACACCGGGGAGCTGTTTTTT. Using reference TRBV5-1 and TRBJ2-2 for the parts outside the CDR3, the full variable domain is KAGVTQTPRYLIKTRGQQVTLSCSPISGHRSVSWYQQTPGQGLQFLFEYFSETQRNKGNFPGRFSGRQFSNSRSEMNVSTLELGDSALYLCASSRGLAGNTGELFFGEGSRLTVL.

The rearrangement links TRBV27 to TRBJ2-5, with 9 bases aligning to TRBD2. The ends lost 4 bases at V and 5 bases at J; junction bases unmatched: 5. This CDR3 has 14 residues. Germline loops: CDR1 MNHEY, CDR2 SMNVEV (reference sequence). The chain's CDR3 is CASSYGRGGETQYF. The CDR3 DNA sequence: TGTGCCAGCAGTTACGGGCGGGGGGGCGAGACCCAGTACTTC.

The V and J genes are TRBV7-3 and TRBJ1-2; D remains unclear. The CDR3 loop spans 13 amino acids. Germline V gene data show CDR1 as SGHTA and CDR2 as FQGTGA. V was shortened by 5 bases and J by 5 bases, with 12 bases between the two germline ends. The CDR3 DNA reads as TGTGCCAGCAGCCACTCATCGGGGTATGGCTACACCTTC. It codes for CASSHSSGYGYTF.

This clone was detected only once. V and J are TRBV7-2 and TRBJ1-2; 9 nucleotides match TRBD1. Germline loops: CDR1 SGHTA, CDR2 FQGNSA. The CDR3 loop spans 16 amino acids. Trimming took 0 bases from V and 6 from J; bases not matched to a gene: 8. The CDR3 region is CASSLAYRDRANGYTF. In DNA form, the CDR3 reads TGTGCCAGCAGCTTAGCGTATAGGGACAGGGCTAATGGCTACACCTTC.

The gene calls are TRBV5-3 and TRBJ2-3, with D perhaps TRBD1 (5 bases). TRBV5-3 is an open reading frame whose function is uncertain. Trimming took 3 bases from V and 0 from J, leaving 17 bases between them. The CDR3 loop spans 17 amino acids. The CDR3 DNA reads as TGTGCCAGAAGCTCCGAGACAGCCGATCCCAGCACAGATACGCAGTATTTT. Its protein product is CARSSETADPSTDTQYF.

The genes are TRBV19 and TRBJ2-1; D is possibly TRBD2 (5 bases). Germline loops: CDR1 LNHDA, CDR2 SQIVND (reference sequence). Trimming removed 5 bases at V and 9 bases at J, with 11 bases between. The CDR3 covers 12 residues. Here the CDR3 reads CASSSGGTEQFF. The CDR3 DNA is TGTGCCAGTAGTTCCGGAGGTACTGAGCAGTTCTTC.

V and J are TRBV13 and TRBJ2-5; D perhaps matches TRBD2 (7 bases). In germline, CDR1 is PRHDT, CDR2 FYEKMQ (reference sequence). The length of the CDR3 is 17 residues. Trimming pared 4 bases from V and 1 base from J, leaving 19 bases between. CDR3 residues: CASSSNLGGLFQETQYF. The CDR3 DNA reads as TGTGCCAGCAGCTCGAATTTGGGGGGGCTTTTCCAAGAGACCCAGTACTTC.

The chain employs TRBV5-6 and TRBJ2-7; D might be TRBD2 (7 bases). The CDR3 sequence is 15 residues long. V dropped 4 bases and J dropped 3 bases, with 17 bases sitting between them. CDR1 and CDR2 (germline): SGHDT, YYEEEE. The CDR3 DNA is TGTGCCAGCAGCCGGCGGGGGCTAGGTCGCTACGAGCAGTACTTC. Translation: CASSRRGLGRYEQYF.